The 23 T cell receptor beta chains below were found in one sample sequenced in a study of shared clonotypes between healthy human individuals. The data were produced by immunoSEQ multiplex PCR, yet TCRdb's version contains in-frame clones alone and is incomplete. The data show roughly 1,500,000 clones, 95% to 99% seen once. The material sequenced was naive CD4+ T cells sorted from blood. The subset is: CD45RA+ positively selected. These TCRs come from a man aged 25-40 years in good health.

Worth noting for this clone: The same CDR3 is also encoded by other DNA sequences in this sample. The genes are TRBV5-1 and TRBJ2-7; maybe TRBD2 (6 bases). Between the trimmed V and J ends, which lost 0 bases and 2 bases, there was a span of 9 bases. Germline values: CDR1 SGHRS, CDR2 YFSETQ. The CDR3 length is 14 residues. The CDR3: CASSLGAGTYEQYF. CDR3 in DNA: TGCGCCAGCAGCTTGGGGGCGGGAACCTACGAGCAGTACTTC.

Comment on this clone: Other nucleotide sequences from this sample produce the same CDR3. V usage is TRBV18 and J usage is TRBJ2-7; D is uncertain. Germline V gives CDR1 KGHSH, CDR2 LQKENI. Between the trimmed V and J ends, which lost 0 bases and 2 bases, there was a span of 8 bases. The CDR3 covers 14 residues. The CDR3 DNA follows: TGTGCCAGCTCACCACCGAGTAGAGCCTACGAGCAGTACTTC. It translates to CASSPPSRAYEQYF.

This sequence joins TRBV2 and TRBJ2-1; 7 bases fit TRBD2. This CDR3 contains 14 residues. Germline CDR1 and CDR2: SNHLY and FYNNEI. Trimming took 3 bases from V and 8 from J; bases not matched to a gene: 7. The CDR3 nucleotides read TGTGCCAGCAGTGAGCAGCTCCGGGGGGATGAGCAGTTCTTC. It specifies CASSEQLRGDEQFF.

The rearrangement joins TRBV5-1 to TRBJ1-1; maybe TRBD1 (5 bases). CDR1 is SGHRS and CDR2 is YFSETQ in the germline V gene. V was trimmed by 3 bases and J by 0 bases, leaving 15 bases between them. CDR3 length: 16 amino acids. The DNA of the CDR3 is TGCGCCAGCAGCTGGGGGGTGGACTTAATGAACACTGAAGCTTTCTTT. It codes for CASSWGVDLMNTEAFF.

The V call is TRBV6-5, the J call TRBJ2-7; D perhaps matches TRBD1 (5 bases). From germline, CDR1 is MNHEY and CDR2 SVGAGI. Trimming shortened V by 4 bases and J by 2 bases, and 12 bases separated the two germline ends. The CDR3 sequence is 14 residues long. The CDR3 is CASSSDQGTYEQYF. CDR3 in DNA: TGTGCCAGCAGTTCTGACCAGGGTACCTACGAGCAGTACTTC.

This chain connects TRBV5-1 to TRBJ1-4; D gene uncertain. The CDR3 consists of 15 residues. V dropped 4 bases and J dropped 0 bases, with 10 bases sitting between them. Germline loops: CDR1 SGHRS, CDR2 YFSETQ. This CDR3 reads CASSPGTTTNEKLFF. The CDR3 region has the DNA TGCGCCAGCAGCCCAGGTACTACAACTAATGAAAAACTGTTTTTT.

This sequence joins TRBV5-1 and TRBJ1-1; 8 bases map to TRBD1. CDR1 and CDR2 (germline): SGHRS, YFSETQ. V shed 0 bases, J shed 8 bases, and the junction held 9 bases outside the gene matches. There are 15 residues in the CDR3. CDR3 residues: CASSLDTGGPAEAFF. CDR3 coding DNA: TGCGCCAGCAGCTTGGACACAGGGGGACCCGCCGAAGCTTTCTTT.

A single count supports this clone. V gene TRBV7-2 combines with J gene TRBJ1-2, with D uncertain. This CDR3 region has 17 residues. The V gene lost 4 bases and the J gene lost 0 bases, with 18 bases spanning the gap. Per the germline V gene, CDR1 is SGHTA and CDR2 is FQGNSA. CDR3 region: CASSSARLFPSNYGYTF. DNA for the CDR3: TGTGCCAGCAGCTCAGCTCGGCTATTCCCATCTAACTATGGCTACACCTTC.

This sequence joins TRBV10-3 and TRBJ2-1; 11 nucleotides align to TRBD2. V shed 5 bases, J shed 10 bases, and the junction held 16 bases outside the gene matches. The CDR3 covers 17 residues. The V gene's germline CDR1 is ENHRY and CDR2 SYGVKD. The CDR3: CAISRKGTSGGGKEQFF. The DNA of the CDR3 is TGTGCCATCAGTCGGAAGGGGACTAGCGGTGGGGGAAAGGAGCAGTTCTTC.

V usage is TRBV7-9 and J usage is TRBJ2-1, with 8 bases lining up with TRBD1. The germline gives CDR1 SEHNR, CDR2 FQNEAQ (reference sequence). With V trimmed by 1 base and J by 8 bases, 10 bases remained unmatched. The CDR3 extends over 16 amino acids. The CDR3 protein is CASSLVGQGAGYEQFF. In nucleotides, the CDR3 is TGTGCCAGCAGCTTAGTTGGGCAGGGGGCCGGTTATGAGCAGTTCTTC.

The rearrangement uses TRBV19 and TRBJ1-2; possible D gene TRBD1, 6 bases. The CDR3 spans 16 residues. CDR1 is LNHDA and CDR2 is SQIVND in the germline V gene (reference sequence). V was shortened by 3 bases and J by 2 bases, with 16 bases between the two germline ends. CDR3 nucleotide sequence: TGTGCCAGTAGTATCCCCCTGACAGGCTCAAACTATGGCTACACCTTC. Its protein is CASSIPLTGSNYGYTF.

V gene TRBV18 combines with J gene TRBJ2-5; TRBD1 aligns across 8 bases. CDR1 and CDR2 (germline): KGHSH, LQKENI. V lost 3 bases and J lost 3; bases outside the gene matches: 9. The CDR3 has 16 amino acids. The chain's CDR3 is CASSPRDRQEKETQYF. Here the CDR3 DNA reads TGTGCCAGCTCACCCCGGGACAGGCAAGAAAAAGAGACCCAGTACTTC.

V and J are TRBV28 and TRBJ2-7; 14 bases match TRBD2. V shed 4 bases and J 7 bases; nucleotides not matched to a gene: 6. The germline V gene has CDR1 MDHEN and CDR2 SYDVKM. The length of the CDR3 is 15 residues. DNA of the CDR3: TGTGCCAGCAGTTCGACTAGCGGGAGGGCGGGAGAGCAGTACTTC. It specifies CASSSTSGRAGEQYF.

The V gene is TRBV7-6, the J gene TRBJ1-1; D call uncertain. In germline, CDR1 is SGHVS, CDR2 FNYEAQ. V was trimmed by 3 bases and J by 1 base, leaving 6 bases between them. This CDR3 comprises 13 residues. CDR3 amino acids: CASSLKSNTEAFF. The CDR3 nucleotides are TGTGCCAGCAGCTTGAAGTCGAACACTGAAGCTTTCTTT. Together with reference TRBV7-6 and TRBJ1-1, the CDR3 gives the full variable domain: GAGVSQSPRYKVTKRGQDVALRCDPISGHVSLYWYRQALGQGPEFLTYFNYEAQQDKSGLPNDRFSAERPEGSISTLTIQRTEQRDSAMYRCASSLKSNTEAFFGQGTRLTVV.

This clone was seen just once. This CDR3 is also generated by other DNA sequences in the sample. The chain has TRBV28 and TRBJ2-5, with D unresolved. The CDR3 is 12 residues long. V dropped 3 bases and J dropped 4 bases, with 6 bases sitting between them. CDR1 and CDR2 (germline): MDHEN, SYDVKM. The CDR3 loop is CASSFSRETQYF. CDR3 sequence (DNA): TGTGCCAGCAGTTTCAGTCGAGAGACCCAGTACTTC.

The genes are TRBV5-1 and TRBJ1-5; D unresolved. CDR3 length: 15 amino acids. CDR1 is SGHRS, CDR2 YFSETQ, per germline. Deletions cut 0 bases from V and 4 bases from J, with 11 bases between. This CDR3 is CASSLDPLGNQPQHF. The CDR3 nucleotides read TGCGCCAGCAGCTTGGACCCCTTGGGGAATCAGCCCCAGCATTTT.

The chain links TRBV6-5 to TRBJ2-1; D gene uncertain. Trimming took off 4 bases at V and 2 bases at J, with 9 bases between the two ends. Germline lookup yields CDR1 MNHEY and CDR2 SVGAGI. This CDR3 has 14 residues. CDR3 nucleotide sequence: TGTGCCAGCAGTTCGGCCTTTACCTACAATGAGCAGTTCTTC. It codes for CASSSAFTYNEQFF.

Comment on this clone: The same CDR3 also results from other DNA sequences found in this sample. The V and J genes are TRBV5-8 and TRBJ1-5; the D is unclear. This CDR3 region has 15 residues. V was shortened by 3 bases and J by 0 bases, with 10 bases between the two germline ends. CDR1 SGHTS and CDR2 YDEGEE come from the germline V gene. For the CDR3, the DNA is TGTGCCAGCAGCTCCGGAGCTTATAGCAATCAGCCCCAGCATTTT. This gives the protein CASSSGAYSNQPQHF.

This rearrangement joins TRBV29-1 to TRBJ2-5; perhaps TRBD2 as D (5 bases). Trimming cost V 3 bases and J 5 bases, with 13 bases left between them. CDR1 and CDR2 (germline): SQVTM, ANQGSEA. The CDR3 extends over 13 amino acids. CDR3 residues: CSVDLVTGETQYF. DNA for the CDR3: TGCAGCGTTGATTTGGTCACGGGGGAGACCCAGTACTTC. The full variable domain, rest sourced from reference TRBV29-1 and TRBJ2-5, is SAVISQKPSRDICQRGTSLTIQCQVDSQVTMMFWYRQQPGQSLTLIATANQGSEATYESGFVIDKFPISRPNLTFSTLTVSNMSPEDSSIYLCSVDLVTGETQYFGPGTRLLVL.

The rearrangement joins TRBV9 to TRBJ2-1; the match to TRBD2 covers 7 bases. The CDR3 totals 13 residues. V dropped 0 bases and J dropped 8; count of bases not matched to a gene: 2. Germline V gene lookup returns CDR1 SGDLS and CDR2 YYNGEE. Written as DNA, the CDR3 is TGTGCCAGCAGCGTAGGGGGAGGGGATGAGCAGTTCTTC. It encodes CASSVGGGDEQFF.

This chain uses TRBV27 with TRBJ1-5; 11 bases line up with TRBD1. With 4 bases clipped from V and 5 bases from J, the junction kept 7 bases outside the gene matches. The CDR3 has 16 amino acids. CDR1 and CDR2 (germline): MNHEY, SMNVEV (reference sequence). The CDR3 protein is CASSSGTGGGYQPQHF. The CDR3 DNA follows: TGTGCCAGCAGTTCCGGGACAGGGGGAGGTTATCAGCCCCAGCATTTT.

The rearrangement links TRBV28 to TRBJ2-7; the D gene is possibly TRBD2 (5 bases). The CDR3 is 16 amino acids. With 3 bases removed from V and 4 bases from J, the gap between germline ends came to 19 bases. Germline lookup yields CDR1 MDHEN and CDR2 SYDVKM. As DNA, the CDR3 is TGTGCCAGCAGTTTCCGACGAGGCGGGCGAGGTTACGAGCAGTACTTC. This codes for CASSFRRGGRGYEQYF.

The CDR3 loop reads CASSPGGGSIGEQYF. The CDR3 coding sequence is TGTGCCAGCTCACCAGGAGGCGGGAGCATCGGTGAGCAGTACTTC. The gene calls are TRBV18 and TRBJ2-7; 7 bases match TRBD2. The germline V gene has CDR1 KGHSH and CDR2 LQKENI. This CDR3 is 15 amino acids long. Trimming cost V 2 bases and J 7 bases; bases outside gene matches: 11.